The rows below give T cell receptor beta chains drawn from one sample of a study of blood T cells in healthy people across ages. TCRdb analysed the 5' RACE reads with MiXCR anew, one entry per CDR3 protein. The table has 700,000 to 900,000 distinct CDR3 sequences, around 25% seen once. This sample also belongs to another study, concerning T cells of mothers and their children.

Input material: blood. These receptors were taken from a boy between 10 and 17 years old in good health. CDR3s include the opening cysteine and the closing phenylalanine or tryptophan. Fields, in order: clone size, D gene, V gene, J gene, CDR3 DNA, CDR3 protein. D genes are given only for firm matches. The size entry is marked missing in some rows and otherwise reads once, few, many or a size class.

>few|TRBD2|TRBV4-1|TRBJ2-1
TGCGCCAGCAGCCTCCACCCAGCGGGGTCTTACAATGAGCAGTTCTTC
CASSLHPAGSYNEQFF
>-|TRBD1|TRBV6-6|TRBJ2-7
TGTGCCATCAAACCCCCAGGGGGCTACGAGCAGTACTTC
CAIKPPGGYEQYF
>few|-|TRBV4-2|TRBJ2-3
TGTGCCAGCAGCCAAGCATCGGCGGCCGGGGGCACAGATACGCAGTATTTT
CASSQASAAGGTDTQYF
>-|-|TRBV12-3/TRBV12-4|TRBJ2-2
TGTGCCAGCAGTCTTATCCCCCTACTCAGGGGGGGGAACACCGGGGAGCTGTTTTTT
CASSLIPLLRGGNTGELFF
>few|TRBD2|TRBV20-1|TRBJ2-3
TGCAGTGCTAGGAAGCGGGGGAGCACAGATACGCAGTATTTT
CSARKRGSTDTQYF
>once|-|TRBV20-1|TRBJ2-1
TGCAGTGCCGAGGGGGTAGCGGGTCCACGCTCCTACAATGAGCAGTTCTTC
CSAEGVAGPRSYNEQFF
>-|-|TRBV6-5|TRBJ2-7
TGTGCCAGCAGTGGCTCAGCAACCTACGAGCAGTACTTC
CASSGSATYEQYF
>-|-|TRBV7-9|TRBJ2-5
TGTGCCAGCAGCTTTAATCCGCCCGGGGAGACCCAGTACTTC
CASSFNPPGETQYF
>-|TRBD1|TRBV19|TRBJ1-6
TGTGCCAGCCCGGACAGGGGGCGGAATTCACCCCTCCACTTT
CASPDRGRNSPLHF
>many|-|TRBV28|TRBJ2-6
TGTGCCAGCAGTTTAGTTACCCCCTCTGGGGCCAACGTCCTGACTTTC
CASSLVTPSGANVLTF
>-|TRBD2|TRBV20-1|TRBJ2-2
TGCAGTGCTAGAGCGGGGGGGGTTACCGGGGAGCTGTTTTTT
CSARAGGVTGELFF
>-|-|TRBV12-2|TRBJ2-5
TGTGCAAGTCGCTCTACGGCCCCACCTCGTCAAGAGACCCAGTACTTC
CASRSTAPPRQETQYF